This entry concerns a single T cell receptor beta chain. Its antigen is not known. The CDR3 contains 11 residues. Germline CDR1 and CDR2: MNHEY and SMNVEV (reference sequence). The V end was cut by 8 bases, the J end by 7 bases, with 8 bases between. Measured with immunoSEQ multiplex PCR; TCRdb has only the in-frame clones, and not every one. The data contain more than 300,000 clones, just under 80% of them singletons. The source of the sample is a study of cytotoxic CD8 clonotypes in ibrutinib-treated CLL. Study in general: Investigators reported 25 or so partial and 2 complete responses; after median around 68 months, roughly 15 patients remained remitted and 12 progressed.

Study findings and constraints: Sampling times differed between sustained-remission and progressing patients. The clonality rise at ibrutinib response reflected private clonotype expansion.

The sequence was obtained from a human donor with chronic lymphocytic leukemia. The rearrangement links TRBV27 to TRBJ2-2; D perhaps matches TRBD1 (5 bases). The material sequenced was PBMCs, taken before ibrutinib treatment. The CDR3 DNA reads TGTGCCAGCGGGGCTTACGGGGAGCTGTTTTTT. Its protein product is CASGAYGELFF.